This TCR beta chain was profiled in a study of blood T cell repertoires in COVID-19. Across the study: The study drew acute and convalescent COVID-19 samples from the United States, Italy and Spain.

V lost 0 bases to trimming and J lost 9 bases, with 26 bases between them. The CDR3 extends over 17 amino acids. Germline V gene sequence: CDR1 GTSNPN, CDR2 SVGIG (reference sequence). Profiled with immunoSEQ multiplex PCR; TCRdb holds only in-frame clones, not every one. The sample consists of 400,000 or so clones, roughly 89% of them appearing once. The chain couples TRBV30 to TRBJ1-2; D is uncertain. The sequence derives from a young man with COVID-19, enrolled during active disease. Source material: peripheral blood. CDR3 sequence reads: CAWSVMRVTHRDRSYTF. The CDR3 DNA reads as TGTGCCTGGAGTGTAATGCGTGTAACTCATCGGGATAGGAGCTACACCTTC.